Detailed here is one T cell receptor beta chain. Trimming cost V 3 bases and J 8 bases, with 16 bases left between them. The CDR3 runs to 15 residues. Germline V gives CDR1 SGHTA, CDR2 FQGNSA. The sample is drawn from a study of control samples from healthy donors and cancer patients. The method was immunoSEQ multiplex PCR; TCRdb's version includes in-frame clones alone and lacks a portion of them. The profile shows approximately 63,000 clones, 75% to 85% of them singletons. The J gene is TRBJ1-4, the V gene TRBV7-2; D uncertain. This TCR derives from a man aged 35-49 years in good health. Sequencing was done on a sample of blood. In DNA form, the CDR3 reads TGTGCCAGCAGCTTGCGAGGACCTCTGGGGGAAAAACTGTTTTTT. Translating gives CASSLRGPLGEKLFF.